This T cell receptor beta chain was identified in a study of blood T cell repertoires in COVID-19 (dated by TCRdb to about 2020). General notes on the study: The collaborator samples originated in the United States, Italy and Spain and spanned the acute and convalescent phases of COVID-19. HLA class I and class II types, where available, came from metadata supplied by the sample provider rather than from assay-based typing. The samples were drawn from two sources: the first 160 participants of the ongoing ImmuneRACE study, and approximately 1,300 subjects contributed by 6 global collaborators. The repertoires were released in a freely available public database meant as a resource for research on the immune response to SARS-CoV-2. Subjects who had been exposed to COVID-19, were actively infected with it, or had recovered from it provided the deeply sampled blood TCRbeta repertoires that made up the dataset. Sample metadata almost always included a de-identified subject ID, COVID-19 status, age in years and sex. The material from the prospective study consisted of cDNA or gDNA derived from T cells, B-cell-depleted T cells, or PBMCs. What the study reported, not specific to this receptor: Clinical and demographic metadata were provided uncurated, with the amount varying by source and participant.

The immunoSEQ Assay, a bias-controlled multiplex PCR, was used to amplify TCRbeta CDR3 regions from genomic DNA. Turning to the authors' computational methods: The number of nucleated cells in each sample was estimated from the amplification of reference gene primers within the assay. To quantify the absolute abundance of each unique TCRbeta CDR3 rearrangement, sequence reads were collapsed and filtered. For each sample, productive Simpson clonality was calculated as the square root of Simpson's diversity index over productive rearrangements. Imported from immuneACCESS, the table was reduced by TCRdb to in-frame sequences with V and J called. These copies leave out some clones; in studies compared against another copy, an unresolved V gene accounts for under half, and the cause of the remainder is not known. The D gene and trimming were derived from the DNA, and the V and J assignments and clone size from that table. The sample table contains approximately 160,000 clones; only one count was recorded for about four fifths of them. The ten largest clones take up 13% of the sample.

V gives up 5 bases and J gives up 7 bases, and the segment between their germline ends measures 11 bases. Taken from cysteine to phenylalanine, the CDR3 has 12 residues. Only the CDR3 region is kept as DNA, spanning 36 bases read in frame from base 1. Reading the germline V gene gives CDR1 SGHVS and CDR2 FQNEAQ. As for this clone: Its target antigen remains unknown. No quality values exist for individual bases; no much larger clone is one base distant.

Another Seattle source contributed samples from volunteer blood donors who had recovered from COVID-19. Collaborating institutions collected whole blood in K2EDTA tubes following their own protocols. For TCRbeta analysis, collaborator samples were shipped as frozen whole blood, as isolated PBMCs, or as DNA extracted from either sample type. This receptor was identified in a man between 65 and 85 years old who had recovered from COVID-19. The sample was peripheral blood. Recombination joined TRBV7-8 with TRBJ1-1, with the D segment identity uncertain. The CDR3: CASSPVAGEAFF. The DNA sequence is given as TGTGCCAGCAGCCCAGTGGCGGGTGAAGCTTTCTTT.